This T cell receptor (beta chain) was obtained from a study of blood T cell repertoires in COVID-19. About the study: Spain, Italy and the United States supplied samples that represented acute and convalescent COVID-19.

As handled by the study authors: Amplified reference gene primers provided the basis for estimating nucleated cell counts. Sequenced by immunoSEQ multiplex PCR; TCRdb stores in-frame clones only, minus some. V and J calls and clone size are copied from that table; D and trimming were computed from the DNA. The table records some 240,000 clones, roughly 89% of them present only once. From germline, CDR1 is SEHNR and CDR2 FQNEAQ (reference sequence). The ends were cut back, 1 base at V and 7 bases at J, with 23 bases in the middle. The CDR3 runs to 17 residues. Specimen: peripheral blood. The TCR sequence derives from a man between 60 and 75 years old who had recovered from COVID-19. The V and J genes are TRBV7-9 and TRBJ2-7, with D perhaps matching TRBD1 (5 bases). The CDR3 DNA reads TGTGCCAGCAGCTTAGGGTTTCTTAATGTAGGGGTCCGGGAGCAGTACTTC. As protein: CASSLGFLNVGVREQYF. Combining the CDR3 with reference TRBV7-9 and TRBJ2-7 gives the whole variable domain DTGVSQNPRHKITKRGQNVTFRCDPISEHNRLYWYRQTLGQGPEFLTYFQNEAQLEKSRLLSDRFSAERPKGSFSTLEIQRTEQGDSAMYLCASSLGFLNVGVREQYFGPGTRLTVT.